This TCR beta chain was identified during a study of neurological immune-mediated disorders. By 5'RACE with 10-nucleotide random UMIs, the cDNA was made. Using its own MiXCR run on the 5' RACE reads, TCRdb lists one record per CDR3 protein. The profile covers about 120,000 distinct CDR3 sequences, with roughly 3.1% appearing a single time and around 1.4% taken by the ten largest. The CDR3 covers 14 residues. Germline V gene lookup returns CDR1 DFQATT and CDR2 SNEGSKA (reference sequence). With 1 base removed from V and 5 bases from J, the gap between germline ends came to 14 bases. At least ten counts were recorded for this clonotype. Its target is unknown. Study outcomes and limitations: A possible signature appeared as one related-CDR3 cluster, in which phylogenetic grouping placed the repertoires of 18 of 34 multiple sclerosis patients. The authors found no clinical or MRI feature associated with the multiple sclerosis repertoire cluster.

Sequenced: PBMCs. This sequence joins TRBV20-1 and TRBJ2-5; the D gene is possibly TRBD2 (6 bases). This receptor was identified in a woman younger than 45 with multiple sclerosis. The CDR3 reads CSARVDGGGETQYF. The CDR3 DNA sequence: TGCAGTGCTAGAGTAGACGGCGGAGGGGAGACCCAGTACTTC.